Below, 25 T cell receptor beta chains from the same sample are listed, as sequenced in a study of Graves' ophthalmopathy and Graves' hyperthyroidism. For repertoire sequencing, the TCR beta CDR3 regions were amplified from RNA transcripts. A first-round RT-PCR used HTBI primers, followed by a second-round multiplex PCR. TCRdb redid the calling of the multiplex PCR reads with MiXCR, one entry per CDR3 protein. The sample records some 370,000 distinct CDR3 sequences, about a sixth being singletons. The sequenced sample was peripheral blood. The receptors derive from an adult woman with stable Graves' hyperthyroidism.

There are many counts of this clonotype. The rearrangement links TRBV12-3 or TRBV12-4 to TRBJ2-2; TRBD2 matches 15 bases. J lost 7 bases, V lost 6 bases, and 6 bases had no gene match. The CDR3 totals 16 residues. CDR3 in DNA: TGTGCCAGCAGACCCGGGACTAGCGGGAGGAGCGGGGAGCTGTTTTTT. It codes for CASRPGTSGRSGELFF.

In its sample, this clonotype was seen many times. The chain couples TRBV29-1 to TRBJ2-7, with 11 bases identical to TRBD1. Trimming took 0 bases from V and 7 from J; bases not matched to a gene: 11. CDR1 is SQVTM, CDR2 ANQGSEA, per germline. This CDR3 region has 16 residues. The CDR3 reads CSVEEGSGQGAGEQYF. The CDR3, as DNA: TGCAGCGTTGAAGAGGGGAGCGGACAGGGGGCTGGGGAGCAGTACTTC.

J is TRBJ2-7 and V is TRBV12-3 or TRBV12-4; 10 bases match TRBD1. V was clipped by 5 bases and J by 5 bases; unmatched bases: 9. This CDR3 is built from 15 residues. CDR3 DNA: TGTGCCAGCAGTCCCACCGGGACAGGGGCCCACGAGCAGTACTTC. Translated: CASSPTGTGAHEQYF.

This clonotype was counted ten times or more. CDR3 loop: CASSPEAGAKNIQYF. In DNA, the CDR3 is TGTGCCAGCTCACCCGAAGCGGGAGCCAAAAACATTCAGTACTTC. This chain joins TRBV18 and TRBJ2-4; a weak D match, TRBD2 (6 bases). V lost 3 bases to trimming and J lost 0 bases, with 9 bases between them. This CDR3 region has 15 residues. Germline V gene data show CDR1 as KGHSH and CDR2 as LQKENI.

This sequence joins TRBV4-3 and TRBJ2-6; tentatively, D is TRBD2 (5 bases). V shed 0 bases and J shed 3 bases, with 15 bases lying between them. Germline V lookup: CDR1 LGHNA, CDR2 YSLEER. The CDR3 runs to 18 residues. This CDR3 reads CASSQDSGAAGGANVLTF. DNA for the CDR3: TGCGCCAGCAGCCAAGATTCCGGAGCGGCCGGTGGGGCCAACGTCCTGACTTTC.

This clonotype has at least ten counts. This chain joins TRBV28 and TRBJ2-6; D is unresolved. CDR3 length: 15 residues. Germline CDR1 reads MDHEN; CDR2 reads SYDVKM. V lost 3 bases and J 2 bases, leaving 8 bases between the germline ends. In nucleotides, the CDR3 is TGTGCCAGCAGTTTCGCGCTAACTGGGGCCAACGTCCTGACTTTC. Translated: CASSFALTGANVLTF.

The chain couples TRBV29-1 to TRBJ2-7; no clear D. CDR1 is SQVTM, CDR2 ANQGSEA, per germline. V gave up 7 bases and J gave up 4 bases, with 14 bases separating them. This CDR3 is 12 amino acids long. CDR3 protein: CSASDPLYEQYF. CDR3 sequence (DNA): TGCAGCGCGAGCGACCCACTTTACGAGCAGTACTTC.

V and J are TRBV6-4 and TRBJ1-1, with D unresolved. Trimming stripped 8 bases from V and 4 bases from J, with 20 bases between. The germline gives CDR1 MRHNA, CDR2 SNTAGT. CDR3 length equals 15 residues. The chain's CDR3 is CASCARPAAATEAFF. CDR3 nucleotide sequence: TGTGCCAGCTGCGCCCGCCCGGCGGCTGCCACTGAAGCTTTCTTT.

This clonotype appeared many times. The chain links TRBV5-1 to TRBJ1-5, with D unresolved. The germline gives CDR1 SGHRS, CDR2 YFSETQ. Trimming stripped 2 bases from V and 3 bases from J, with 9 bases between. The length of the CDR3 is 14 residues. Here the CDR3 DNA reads TGCGCCAGCAGCTTTCGGAGTACCAATCAGCCCCAGCATTTT. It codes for CASSFRSTNQPQHF.

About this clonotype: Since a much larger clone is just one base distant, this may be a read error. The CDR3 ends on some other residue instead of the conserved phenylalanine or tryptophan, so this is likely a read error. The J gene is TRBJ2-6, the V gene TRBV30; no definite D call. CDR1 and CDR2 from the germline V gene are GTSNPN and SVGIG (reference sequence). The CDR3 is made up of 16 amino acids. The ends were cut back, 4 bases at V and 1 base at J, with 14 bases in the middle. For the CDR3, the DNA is TGTGCCTGGAACGCACCTTACGGGTCTGGGGCCAACGTCCTGACTGTC. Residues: CAWNAPYGSGANVLTV.

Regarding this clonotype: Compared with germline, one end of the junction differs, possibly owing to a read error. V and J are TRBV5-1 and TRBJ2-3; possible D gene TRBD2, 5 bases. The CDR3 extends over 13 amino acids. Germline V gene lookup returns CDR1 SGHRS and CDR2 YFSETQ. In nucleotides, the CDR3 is TGCGGCAGCAGCCCCCTAGCAACAGATACGCAGTATTTT. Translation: CGSSPLATDTQYF.

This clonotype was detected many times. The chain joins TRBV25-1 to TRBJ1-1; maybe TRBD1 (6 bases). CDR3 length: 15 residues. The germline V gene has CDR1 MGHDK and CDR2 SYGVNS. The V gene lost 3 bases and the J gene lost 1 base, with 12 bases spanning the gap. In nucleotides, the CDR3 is TGTGCCAGCAGTGATCGCGGGGGCGGGAACACTGAAGCTTTCTTT. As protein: CASSDRGGGNTEAFF. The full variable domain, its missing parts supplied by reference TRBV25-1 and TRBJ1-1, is EADIYQTPRYLVIGTGKKITLECSQTMGHDKMYWYQQDPGMELHLIHYSYGVNSTEKGDLSSESTVSRIRTEHFPLTLESARPSHTSQYLCASSDRGGGNTEAFFGQGTRLTVV.

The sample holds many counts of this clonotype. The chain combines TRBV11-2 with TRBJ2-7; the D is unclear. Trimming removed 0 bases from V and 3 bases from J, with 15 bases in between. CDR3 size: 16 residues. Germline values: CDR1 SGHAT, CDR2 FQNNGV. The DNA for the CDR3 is TGTGCCAGCAGCTTAGATTCTTGGGGTTTTTACTACGAGCAGTACTTC. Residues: CASSLDSWGFYYEQYF. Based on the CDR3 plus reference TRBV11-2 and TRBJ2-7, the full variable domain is EAGVAQSPRYKIIEKRQSVAFWCNPISGHATLYWYQQILGQGPKLLIQFQNNGVVDDSQLPKDRFSAERLKGVDSTLKIQPAKLEDSAVYLCASSLDSWGFYYEQYFGPGTRLTVT.

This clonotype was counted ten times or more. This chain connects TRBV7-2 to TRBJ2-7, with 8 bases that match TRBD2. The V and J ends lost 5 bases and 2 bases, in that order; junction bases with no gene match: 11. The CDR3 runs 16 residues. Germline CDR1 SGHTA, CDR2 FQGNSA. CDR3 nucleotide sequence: TGTGCCAGCAGCCCTGGACTAGCCCATTCTCCCTACGAGCAGTACTTC. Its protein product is CASSPGLAHSPYEQYF. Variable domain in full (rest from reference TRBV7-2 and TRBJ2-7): GAGVSQSPSNKVTEKGKDVELRCDPISGHTALYWYRQSLGQGLEFLIYFQGNSAPDKSGLPSDRFSAERTGGSVSTLTIQRTQQEDSAVYLCASSPGLAHSPYEQYFGPGTRLTVT.

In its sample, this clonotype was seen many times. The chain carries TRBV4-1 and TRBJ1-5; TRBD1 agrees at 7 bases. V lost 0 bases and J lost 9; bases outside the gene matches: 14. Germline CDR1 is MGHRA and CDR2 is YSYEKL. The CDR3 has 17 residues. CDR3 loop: CASSQEWATGWGSPQHF. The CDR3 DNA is TGCGCCAGCAGCCAAGAGTGGGCGACAGGGTGGGGTTCGCCCCAGCATTTT.

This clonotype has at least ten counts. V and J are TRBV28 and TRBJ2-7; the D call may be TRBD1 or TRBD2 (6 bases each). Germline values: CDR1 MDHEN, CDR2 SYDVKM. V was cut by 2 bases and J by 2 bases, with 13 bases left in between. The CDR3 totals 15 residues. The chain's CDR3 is CASSLGGQATYEQYF. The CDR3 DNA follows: TGTGCCAGCAGTTTAGGGGGGCAGGCCACCTACGAGCAGTACTTC.

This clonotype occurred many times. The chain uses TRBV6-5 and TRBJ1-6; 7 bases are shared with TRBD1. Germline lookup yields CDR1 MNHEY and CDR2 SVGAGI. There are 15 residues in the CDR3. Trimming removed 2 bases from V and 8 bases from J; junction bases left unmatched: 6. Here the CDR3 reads CASSYGAGGDSPLHF. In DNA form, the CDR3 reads TGTGCCAGCAGTTACGGTGCAGGGGGGGATTCACCCCTCCACTTT.

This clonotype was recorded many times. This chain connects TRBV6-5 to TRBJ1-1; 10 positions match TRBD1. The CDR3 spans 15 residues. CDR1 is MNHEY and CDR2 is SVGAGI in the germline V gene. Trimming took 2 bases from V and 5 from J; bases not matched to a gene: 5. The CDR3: CASSYDRGPGTEAFF. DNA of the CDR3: TGTGCCAGCAGTTACGACAGGGGGCCGGGGACTGAAGCTTTCTTT.

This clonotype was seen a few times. CDR3 sequence (DNA): TGTGCCAGCAGCCAGGGACGGCAGAACACCGGGGAGCTGTTTTTT. Residues: CASSQGRQNTGELFF. The gene calls are TRBV11-3 and TRBJ2-2; D might be TRBD1 or TRBD2, each matching 5 bases. Germline V gene lookup returns CDR1 SGHNT and CDR2 YENEEA. This CDR3 spans 15 amino acids. Trimming shortened V by 5 bases and J by 1 base, and 11 bases separated the two germline ends.

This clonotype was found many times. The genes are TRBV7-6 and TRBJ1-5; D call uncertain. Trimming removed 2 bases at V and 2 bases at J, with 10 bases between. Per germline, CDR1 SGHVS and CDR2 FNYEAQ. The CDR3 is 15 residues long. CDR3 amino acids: CASSLYPGGNQPQHF. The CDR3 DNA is TGTGCCAGCAGCTTATATCCTGGGGGCAATCAGCCCCAGCATTTT.

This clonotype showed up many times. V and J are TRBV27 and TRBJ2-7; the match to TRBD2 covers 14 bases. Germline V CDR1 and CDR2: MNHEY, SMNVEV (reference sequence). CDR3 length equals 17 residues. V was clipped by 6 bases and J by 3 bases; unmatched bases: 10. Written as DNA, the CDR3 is TGTGCCAGCAGCCTTACCGGGACTAGCGGGAGTAGCTACGAGCAGTACTTC. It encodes CASSLTGTSGSSYEQYF.

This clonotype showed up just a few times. CDR3 in DNA: TGTGCCAGCAGCGACGCCCGATTCCGGGCCGGGGAGCTGTTTTTT. Its translation is CASSDARFRAGELFF. The chain joins TRBV7-8 to TRBJ2-2; D remains ambiguous. The germline V and J ends were trimmed by 5 bases and 6 bases, with 16 bases remaining between them. The CDR3 runs 15 residues. Germline-derived CDR1 and CDR2 are SGHVS and FQNEAQ.

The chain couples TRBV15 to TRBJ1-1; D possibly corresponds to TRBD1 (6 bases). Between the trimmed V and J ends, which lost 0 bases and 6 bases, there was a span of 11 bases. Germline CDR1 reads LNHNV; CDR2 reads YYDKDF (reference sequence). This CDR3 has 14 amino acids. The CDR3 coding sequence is TGTGCCACCAGCAGAGATATAACAGGGTCTGAAGCTTTCTTT. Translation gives CATSRDITGSEAFF.

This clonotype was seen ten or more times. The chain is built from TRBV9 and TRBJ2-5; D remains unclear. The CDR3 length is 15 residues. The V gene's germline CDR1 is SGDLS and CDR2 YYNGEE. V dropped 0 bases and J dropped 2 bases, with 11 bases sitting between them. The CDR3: CASSVEVSGQETQYF. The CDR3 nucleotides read TGTGCCAGCAGCGTAGAGGTGTCAGGACAAGAGACCCAGTACTTC.

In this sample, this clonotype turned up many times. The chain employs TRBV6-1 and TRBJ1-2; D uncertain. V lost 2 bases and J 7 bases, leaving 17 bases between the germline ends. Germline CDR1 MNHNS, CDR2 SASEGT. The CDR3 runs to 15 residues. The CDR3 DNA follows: TGTGCCAGCAGTGAATCAACGGGGATCCCTAGTGGCTACACCTTC. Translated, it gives CASSESTGIPSGYTF.